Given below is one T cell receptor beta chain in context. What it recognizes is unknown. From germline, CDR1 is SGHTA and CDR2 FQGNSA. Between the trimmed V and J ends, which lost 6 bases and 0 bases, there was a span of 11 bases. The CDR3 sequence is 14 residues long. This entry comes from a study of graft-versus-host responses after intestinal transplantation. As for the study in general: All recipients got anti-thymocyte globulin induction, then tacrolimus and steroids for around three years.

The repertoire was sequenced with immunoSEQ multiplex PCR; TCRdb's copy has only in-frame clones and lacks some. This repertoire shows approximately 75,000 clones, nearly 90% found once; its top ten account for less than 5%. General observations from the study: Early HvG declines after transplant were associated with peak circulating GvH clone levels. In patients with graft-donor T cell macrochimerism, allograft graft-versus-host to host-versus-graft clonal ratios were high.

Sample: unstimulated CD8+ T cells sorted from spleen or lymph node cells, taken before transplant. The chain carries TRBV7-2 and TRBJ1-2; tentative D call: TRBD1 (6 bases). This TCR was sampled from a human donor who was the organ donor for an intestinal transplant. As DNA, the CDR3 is TGTGCCAGCAGTTCTACAGGGCCTAACTATGGCTACACCTTC. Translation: CASSSTGPNYGYTF.